A selection of T cell receptor beta chains follows, all from one sample in a study of T cell changes during pregnancy in multiple sclerosis. Clones were read by immunoSEQ multiplex PCR, and TCRdb kept only the in-frame ones, dropping some. The table shows roughly 40,000 clones, with 80% to 90% occurring only once. Source: CD4+ T cells from peripheral blood mononuclear cells, taken in the first trimester of pregnancy. All receptors come from a female donor with multiple sclerosis, enrolled in a pregnancy study. Both conserved end residues are part of each CDR3. D genes are given only for firm matches. Size is omitted from some rows. Given values are once, few, many or a class for expanded clones.

TRBD2	NA	TRBV7-9	17	TRBJ2-1	CASSSGLAGGAYNEQFF	TGTGCCAGCAGCTCGGGACTAGCGGGAGGAGCCTACAATGAGCAGTTCTTC
NA	NA	TRBV5-6	16	TRBJ1-5	CASSSKIQGTNQPQHF	TGTGCCAGCAGCTCCAAGATCCAGGGGACGAATCAGCCCCAGCATTTT
TRBD1	NA	TRBV6-1	17	TRBJ1-1	CASSERTGYTMNTEAFF	TGTGCCAGCAGTGAAAGGACAGGGTACACCATGAACACTGAAGCTTTCTTT
NA	NA	TRBV5-6	15	TRBJ1-1	CASSPGGGGHDRAFF	TGTGCCAGCAGCCCGGGTGGCGGGGGACATGATCGAGCTTTCTTT
NA	NA	TRBV12-1	15	TRBJ2-1	CASSPWRDHHNEQFF	TGTGCCAGCAGCCCGTGGCGGGACCACCACAATGAGCAGTTCTTC
TRBD2	NA	TRBV7-3	18	TRBJ2-1	CASSFKPSGGISYNEQFF	TGTGCCAGCAGCTTTAAACCTAGCGGGGGGATCTCCTACAATGAGCAGTTCTTC
TRBD2	NA	TRBV6-5	16	TRBJ2-1	CASSYSRTSRFREQFF	TGTGCCAGCAGTTACTCGAGGACTAGCCGGTTCCGAGAGCAGTTCTTC
NA	NA	TRBV4-3	18	TRBJ1-6	CASSPASRQSSYNSPLHF	TGCGCCAGCAGCCCAGCATCCAGACAGAGCTCCTATAATTCACCCCTCCACTTT
NA	few	TRBV7-9	15	TRBJ1-3	CASSFSGKAGNTIYF	TGTGCCAGCAGCTTTTCAGGGAAGGCTGGAAACACCATATATTTT
NA	NA	TRBV20-1	11	TRBJ1-1	CSATGVAEAFF	TGCAGTGCTACAGGGGTCGCTGAAGCTTTCTTT
NA	NA	TRBV5-1	14	TRBJ2-5	CASSQGLSQETQYF	TGCGCCAGCAGCCAAGGACTGTCCCAAGAGACCCAGTACTTC
TRBD2	NA	TRBV18	14	TRBJ2-7	CASTPSSGAYEQYF	TGTGCCAGCACGCCGTCTAGCGGAGCCTACGAGCAGTACTTC
NA	NA	TRBV19	14	TRBJ1-2	CASSSSSRGYGYTF	TGTGCCAGTAGTTCTTCGAGCCGGGGCTATGGCTACACCTTC
NA	NA	TRBV7-9	14	TRBJ1-1	CASSDQGKQGEAFF	TGTGCCAGCAGCGACCAGGGGAAACAGGGTGAAGCTTTCTTT
TRBD1	NA	TRBV5-5	16	TRBJ1-5	CASSIGQGGDGQPQHF	TGTGCCAGCAGCATCGGACAGGGCGGAGATGGGCAGCCCCAGCATTTT
TRBD2	NA	TRBV5-1	16	TRBJ2-1	CASSAPGLAGGNEQFF	TGCGCCAGCAGCGCCCCGGGACTAGCGGGAGGGAATGAGCAGTTCTTC
NA	NA	TRBV18	14	TRBJ2-5	CASSPQPGQETQYF	TGTGCCAGCTCACCTCAGCCAGGACAAGAGACCCAGTACTTC
NA	NA	TRBV6-5	15	TRBJ2-3	CASSYHTLRIDTQYF	TGTGCCAGCAGTTACCATACTCTCAGGATAGATACGCAGTATTTT
TRBD2	few	TRBV27	15	TRBJ2-4	CASSREGLGKNIQYF	TGTGCCAGCAGTCGGGAGGGTTTGGGCAAAAACATTCAGTACTTC
TRBD1	NA	TRBV19	13	TRBJ1-3	CASWTGPGNTIYF	TGTGCCAGTTGGACAGGGCCCGGAAACACCATATATTTT
NA	NA	TRBV30	13	TRBJ2-7	CAWSGGYDYEQYF	TGTGCCTGGAGTGGAGGGTACGATTACGAGCAGTACTTC
TRBD1	NA	TRBV6-6	14	TRBJ1-5	CASGGQGGYQPQHF	TGTGCCAGCGGGGGACAGGGAGGGTATCAGCCCCAGCATTTT
NA	NA	TRBV19	15	TRBJ1-2	CASSIRWGDSDGYTF	TGTGCCAGTAGTATTCGGTGGGGGGATTCTGATGGCTACACCTTC
TRBD1	NA	TRBV9	14	TRBJ2-7	CASNHGTGEREQYF	TGTGCCAGCAACCATGGGACAGGGGAACGCGAGCAGTACTTC
NA	NA	TRBV5-4	14	TRBJ2-3	CASSLWGSGDTQYF	TGTGCCAGCAGCTTGTGGGGAAGCGGAGATACGCAGTATTTT
NA	NA	TRBV19	16	TRBJ2-1	CASSPSGGSSYNEQFF	TGTGCCAGTAGTCCTTCCGGGGGTAGCTCCTACAATGAGCAGTTCTTC
NA	NA	TRBV14	15	TRBJ2-1	CASSQRHSIYNEQFF	TGTGCCAGCAGCCAAAGACATTCGATCTACAATGAGCAGTTCTTC
NA	NA	TRBV15	18	TRBJ1-2	CATSSLPGGSNSNYGYTF	TGTGCCACCAGCAGTCTTCCCGGCGGGTCAAACAGCAACTATGGCTACACCTTC
NA	few	TRBV5-1	14	TRBJ2-5	CASSPGQYQETQYF	TGCGCCAGCAGCCCCGGACAGTACCAAGAGACCCAGTACTTC
TRBD2	NA	TRBV7-6	15	TRBJ2-7	CASSSPERGSYEQYF	TGTGCCAGCAGCTCGCCCGAGCGGGGCTCCTACGAGCAGTACTTC
NA	NA	TRBV6-4	13	TRBJ1-1	CASSHEGGTEAFF	TGTGCCAGCAGTCACGAAGGGGGAACTGAAGCTTTCTTT
TRBD2	NA	TRBV7-2	16	TRBJ2-3	CASSFSSGVGTDTQYF	TGTGCCAGCAGCTTCTCTAGCGGGGTTGGCACAGATACGCAGTATTTT
NA	NA	TRBV6-1	15	TRBJ1-5	CASSGGDSSNQPQHF	TGTGCCAGCAGTGGGGGGGATAGTAGCAATCAGCCCCAGCATTTT
TRBD1	NA	TRBV19	15	TRBJ1-5	CASSKKGQGNQPQHF	TGTGCCAGTAGTAAGAAGGGACAGGGAAATCAGCCCCAGCATTTT
NA	NA	TRBV7-2	13	TRBJ1-1	CASSRMRDTEAFF	TGTGCCAGCAGCCGGATGCGGGACACTGAAGCTTTCTTT
NA	NA	TRBV6-1	14	TRBJ1-4	CASSEPPLNEKLFF	TGTGCCAGCAGTGAACCTCCCCTTAATGAAAAACTGTTTTTT
NA	NA	TRBV19	15	TRBJ2-7	CASSIMVLNSYEQYF	TGTGCCAGTAGTATCATGGTCCTAAACTCCTACGAGCAGTACTTC
TRBD2	NA	TRBV6-5	15	TRBJ2-1	CASTRTSGGNNEQFF	TGTGCCAGCACCCGAACTAGCGGGGGTAACAATGAGCAGTTCTTC
TRBD1	NA	TRBV6-1	14	TRBJ1-2	CASRETGGHYGYTF	TGTGCCAGCAGAGAAACAGGGGGCCACTATGGCTACACCTTC
NA	few	TRBV7-9	14	TRBJ2-7	CASSLERGSYEQYF	TGTGCCAGCAGCTTAGAAAGGGGCTCCTACGAGCAGTACTTC
NA	NA	TRBV19	12	TRBJ1-1	CASSIDQRIAFF	TGTGCCAGTAGTATAGATCAGCGAATCGCTTTCTTT
NA	NA	TRBV4-3	18	TRBJ2-3	CASSQEPAAGRSTDTQYF	TGCGCCAGCAGCCAAGAGCCGGCGGCGGGGAGAAGCACAGATACGCAGTATTTT
TRBD1	NA	TRBV18	13	TRBJ1-2	CASSEGQGSGYTF	TGTGCCAGCTCAGAGGGACAGGGGAGTGGCTACACCTTC
TRBD1	NA	TRBV5-4	15	TRBJ2-7	CASSEETGWTYEQYF	TGTGCCAGCAGCGAGGAGACAGGGTGGACCTACGAGCAGTACTTC
NA	few	TRBV5-1	15	TRBJ2-3	CASSLAAGGTDTQYF	TGCGCCAGCAGCTTGGCGGCAGGCGGGACAGATACGCAGTATTTT
TRBD1	NA	TRBV18	15	TRBJ2-3	CASSPQQGITDTQYF	TGTGCCAGCTCACCTCAACAGGGGATCACAGATACGCAGTATTTT
TRBD2	few	TRBV12-5	19	TRBJ2-3	CASGLGRAGGTSSTDTQYF	TGTGCTAGTGGTTTGGGGCGAGCGGGGGGGACAAGCTCCACAGATACGCAGTATTTT
TRBD1	once	TRBV19	14	TRBJ1-5	CASRGQYSNQPQHF	TGTGCCAGTAGGGGACAGTATAGCAATCAGCCCCAGCATTTT
NA	NA	TRBV20-1	11	TRBJ2-2	CSAPRAGELFF	TGCAGTGCTCCCAGGGCCGGGGAGCTGTTTTTT
TRBD2	NA	TRBV5-1	16	TRBJ2-1	CASSLAGDPLYNEQFF	TGCGCCAGCAGCTTAGCGGGAGACCCTCTTTACAATGAGCAGTTCTTC
NA	NA	TRBV5-6	16	TRBJ2-2	CASSSPDKTNTGELFF	TGTGCCAGCAGCTCGCCGGACAAGACGAACACCGGGGAGCTGTTTTTT
TRBD1	NA	TRBV25-1	17	TRBJ2-7	CASSAAWGQGYSYEQYF	TGTGCCAGCAGTGCTGCCTGGGGACAGGGATATTCCTACGAGCAGTACTTC
TRBD1	NA	TRBV7-2	15	TRBJ1-2	CASSPFSEGAIGYTF	TGTGCCAGCAGCCCATTCAGCGAGGGGGCAATCGGCTACACCTTC
TRBD1	NA	TRBV18	15	TRBJ1-5	CASSPTVQGHQPQHF	TGTGCCAGCTCACCTACAGTACAGGGGCATCAGCCCCAGCATTTT
TRBD1	NA	TRBV6-1	12	TRBJ2-7	CASKDRSYEQYF	TGTGCCAGCAAGGACAGGTCCTACGAGCAGTACTTC
NA	NA	TRBV19	15	TRBJ2-4	CASSMLEEGKNIQYF	TGTGCCAGTAGTATGTTGGAGGAGGGTAAAAACATTCAGTACTTC
NA	medium-sized	TRBV2	15	TRBJ1-5	CASRVRDTSNQPQHF	TGTGCCAGCAGAGTAAGGGACACCAGCAATCAGCCCCAGCATTTT
TRBD1	once	TRBV10-3	14	TRBJ2-7	CAIRGNWDSYEQYF	TGTGCCATCAGGGGGAACTGGGACAGCTACGAGCAGTACTTC
TRBD1	NA	TRBV10-3	14	TRBJ2-7	CAMSPGQGSYEQYF	TGTGCCATGAGCCCGGGACAGGGGTCCTACGAGCAGTACTTC
TRBD1	NA	TRBV30	14	TRBJ1-2	CAWSYRGSNYGYTF	TGTGCCTGGAGTTACAGGGGATCTAACTATGGCTACACCTTC